Listed below are T cell receptor beta chains from one sample, sequenced in a study of blood T cell repertoires in COVID-19. The repertoire was sequenced with immunoSEQ multiplex PCR; TCRdb's copy has only in-frame clones and lacks some. This table holds approximately 270,000 clones, 80% to 90% found once. The sequenced material came from PBMCs or T cells enriched from blood (not recorded which). These receptors originate from a man in his forties or fifties who had recovered from COVID-19. The CDR3 runs from the conserved cysteine through the conserved F or W. Each record gives: clone size, D gene, V gene, J gene, CDR3 protein, CDR3 DNA. D genes are given only for firm matches. Clone size appears in some rows only: once, few, many, or a class for an expanded clone.

-	-	TRBV28	TRBJ1-1	CASSFVAEAFF	TGTGCCAGCAGTTTCGTCGCTGAAGCTTTCTTT
once	TRBD1	TRBV15	TRBJ1-2	CATSGTGEVHGYTF	TGTGCCACCTCCGGGACAGGGGAGGTGCATGGCTACACCTTC
once	-	TRBV3-1/TRBV3-2	TRBJ2-1	CASSLRGQYNEQFF	TGTGCCAGCAGCCTCCGAGGACAGTACAATGAGCAGTTCTTC
-	TRBD2	TRBV10-3	TRBJ2-1	CAISESRLAVNNEQFF	TGTGCCATCAGTGAGTCCAGGCTAGCGGTCAACAATGAGCAGTTCTTC
-	-	TRBV27	TRBJ2-7	CASSLIVDEQYF	TGTGCCAGCAGTTTAATTGTCGACGAGCAGTACTTC
-	TRBD1	TRBV30	TRBJ2-5	CAWDTGDQETQYF	TGTGCCTGGGACACAGGGGACCAAGAGACCCAGTACTTC
once	-	TRBV2	TRBJ2-7	CASRTGQDEQYF	TGTGCCAGCAGAACAGGGCAAGACGAGCAGTACTTC
few	TRBD1	TRBV27	TRBJ1-2	CASSFDRAGGYTF	TGTGCCAGCAGTTTTGACAGGGCGGGTGGCTACACCTTC
-	-	TRBV6-5	TRBJ2-1	CASLGGAVFGEQFF	TGTGCCAGTCTTGGTGGGGCGGTTTTCGGTGAGCAGTTCTTC
-	-	TRBV2	TRBJ2-5	CASNQGRETQYF	TGTGCCAGCAACCAGGGTCGGGAGACCCAGTACTTC
-	-	TRBV30	TRBJ1-3	CAWSVPASSGNTIYF	TGTGCCTGGAGTGTACCAGCGAGCTCTGGAAACACCATATATTTT
-	-	TRBV25-1	TRBJ2-5	CASSDFQETQYF	TGTGCCAGCAGTGACTTTCAAGAGACCCAGTACTTC
-	-	TRBV6-5	TRBJ1-6	CASSYSNREVSPLHF	TGTGCCAGCAGTTACTCTAACAGAGAAGTTTCACCCCTCCACTTT
few	TRBD1	TRBV7-3	TRBJ1-1	CASSGRDRETEAFF	TGTGCCAGCAGCGGCCGGGACAGGGAGACTGAAGCTTTCTTT
-	TRBD2	TRBV11-2	TRBJ2-7	CASRSGLAGGDEQYF	TGTGCCAGCAGGTCCGGACTAGCGGGAGGGGACGAGCAGTACTTC
-	-	TRBV28	TRBJ1-6	CASSLFPAPLHF	TGTGCCAGCAGTTTATTCCCCGCGCCCCTCCACTTT
-	TRBD2	TRBV18	TRBJ2-2	CASSPPGLASGGTGELFF	TGTGCCAGCTCGCCTCCGGGACTAGCGTCCGGGGGCACCGGGGAGCTGTTTTTT
-	-	TRBV6-5	TRBJ1-1	CASSYTRSLNTEAFF	TGTGCCAGCAGTTACACGCGGAGTCTGAACACTGAAGCTTTCTTT
once	-	TRBV7-9	TRBJ2-7	CASSLLSEQYF	TGTGCCAGCAGCCTTTTATCCGAGCAGTACTTC
-	-	TRBV7-2	TRBJ1-6	CASSLNPPGVRSPLHF	TGTGCCAGCAGCTTAAACCCACCAGGGGTTAGATCACCCCTCCACTTT
-	TRBD2	TRBV7-9	TRBJ2-3	CASSSGSGGEGDTQYF	TGTGCCAGCAGCTCGGGTAGCGGGGGGGAAGGGGATACGCAGTATTTT
-	-	TRBV6-5	TRBJ1-2	CASSFPGSRGYTF	TGTGCCAGCAGTTTTCCAGGGTCGCGAGGCTACACCTTC
-	TRBD2	TRBV7-9	TRBJ2-5	CASTLFGGEETQYF	TGTGCCAGCACCCTCTTCGGGGGGGAAGAGACCCAGTACTTC
-	-	TRBV6-6	TRBJ2-1	CASSSGEDQFF	TGTGCCAGCAGTTCGGGAGAAGATCAGTTCTTC
-	-	TRBV12-3/TRBV12-4	TRBJ1-1	CASSFNMNTEAFF	TGTGCCAGCAGTTTTAATATGAACACTGAAGCTTTCTTT
few	TRBD1	TRBV28	TRBJ1-2	CASSSGGASPGYTF	TGTGCCAGCAGTTCAGGGGGCGCTTCCCCTGGCTACACCTTC
-	TRBD2	TRBV28	TRBJ2-1	CASRGGGGLGSYNEQFF	TGTGCCAGCAGGGGCGGGGGAGGACTAGGCTCCTACAATGAGCAGTTCTTC
-	-	TRBV7-2	TRBJ2-1	CASSSRGIYYNEQFF	TGTGCCAGCAGCTCCCGGGGGATCTACTACAATGAGCAGTTCTTC
-	TRBD2	TRBV11-2	TRBJ2-1	CASSLVLAGVNEQFF	TGTGCCAGCAGCTTAGTTTTGGCGGGGGTCAATGAGCAGTTCTTC
-	-	TRBV2	TRBJ1-5	CASSELAVGDQPQHF	TGTGCCAGCAGTGAACTGGCTGTGGGAGATCAGCCCCAGCATTTT
-	-	TRBV6-5	TRBJ1-2	CASESEGSLYTF	TGTGCCAGCGAGAGTGAGGGATCTTTATACACCTTC
-	-	TRBV11-2	TRBJ2-4	CASSAVQGRNIQYF	TGTGCCAGCAGCGCAGTCCAGGGGCGGAACATTCAGTACTTC
-	-	TRBV3-1/TRBV3-2	TRBJ1-3	CASSQEVGRGLWNTIYF	TGTGCCAGCAGCCAAGAAGTTGGAAGGGGCCTTTGGAACACCATATATTTT
-	-	TRBV5-4	TRBJ2-1	CASSFGGGNSYNEQFF	TGTGCCAGCAGCTTCGGTGGCGGGAACTCCTACAATGAGCAGTTCTTC
-	-	TRBV9	TRBJ2-1	CASSVAFGSYNEQFF	TGTGCCAGCAGCGTAGCTTTCGGCTCCTACAATGAGCAGTTCTTC
-	TRBD2	TRBV7-2	TRBJ2-3	CASRRTSASSSTDTQYF	TGTGCCAGCCGTCGGACTAGCGCCAGCTCTAGCACAGATACGCAGTATTTT
once	-	TRBV28	TRBJ2-1	CASRRGGYNEQFF	TGTGCCAGCAGGCGGGGCGGGTACAATGAGCAGTTCTTC
-	TRBD2	TRBV27	TRBJ2-7	CASSLKTSGDYEQYF	TGTGCCAGCAGTTTAAAGACTAGCGGGGACTACGAGCAGTACTTC
-	TRBD1	TRBV5-1	TRBJ2-5	CASSRDRGVETQYF	TGCGCCAGCAGCCGGGACAGGGGGGTAGAGACCCAGTACTTC
-	-	TRBV27	TRBJ1-1	CASTPTGIMNTEAFF	TGTGCCAGCACCCCGACAGGAATCATGAACACTGAAGCTTTCTTT
-	-	TRBV18	TRBJ1-6	CASSPGGDSPLHF	TGTGCCAGCTCACCAGGGGGCGATTCACCCCTCCACTTT
-	-	TRBV14	TRBJ1-4	CASSQDQALNEKLFF	TGTGCCAGCAGCCAAGATCAAGCCCTGAATGAAAAACTGTTTTTT
-	TRBD1	TRBV19	TRBJ1-4	CASSIGTANEKLFF	TGTGCCAGTAGTATTGGGACAGCTAATGAAAAACTGTTTTTT
-	TRBD2	TRBV4-1	TRBJ2-1	CASSQDLLREFSYNEQFF	TGCGCCAGCAGCCAAGATCTTCTGCGGGAGTTCTCCTACAATGAGCAGTTCTTC
-	-	TRBV11-2	TRBJ1-1	CASSLTDTEAFF	TGTGCCAGCAGCCTCACGGACACTGAAGCTTTCTTT
once	TRBD1	TRBV4-1	TRBJ2-7	CASSQDTGAYEQYF	TGCGCCAGCAGCCAAGATACAGGGGCCTACGAGCAGTACTTC